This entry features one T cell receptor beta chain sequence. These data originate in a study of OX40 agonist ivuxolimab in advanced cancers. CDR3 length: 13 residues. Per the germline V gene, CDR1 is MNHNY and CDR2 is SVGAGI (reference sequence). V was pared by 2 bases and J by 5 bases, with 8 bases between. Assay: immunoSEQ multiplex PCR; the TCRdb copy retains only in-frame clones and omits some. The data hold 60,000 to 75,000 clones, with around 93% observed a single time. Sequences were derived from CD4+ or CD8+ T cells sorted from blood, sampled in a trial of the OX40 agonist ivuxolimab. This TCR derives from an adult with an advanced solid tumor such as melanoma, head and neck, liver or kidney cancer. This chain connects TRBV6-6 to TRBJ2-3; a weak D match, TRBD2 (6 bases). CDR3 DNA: TGTGCCAGCAGTTACATGGGGGGAGATACGCAGTATTTT. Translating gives CASSYMGGDTQYF.